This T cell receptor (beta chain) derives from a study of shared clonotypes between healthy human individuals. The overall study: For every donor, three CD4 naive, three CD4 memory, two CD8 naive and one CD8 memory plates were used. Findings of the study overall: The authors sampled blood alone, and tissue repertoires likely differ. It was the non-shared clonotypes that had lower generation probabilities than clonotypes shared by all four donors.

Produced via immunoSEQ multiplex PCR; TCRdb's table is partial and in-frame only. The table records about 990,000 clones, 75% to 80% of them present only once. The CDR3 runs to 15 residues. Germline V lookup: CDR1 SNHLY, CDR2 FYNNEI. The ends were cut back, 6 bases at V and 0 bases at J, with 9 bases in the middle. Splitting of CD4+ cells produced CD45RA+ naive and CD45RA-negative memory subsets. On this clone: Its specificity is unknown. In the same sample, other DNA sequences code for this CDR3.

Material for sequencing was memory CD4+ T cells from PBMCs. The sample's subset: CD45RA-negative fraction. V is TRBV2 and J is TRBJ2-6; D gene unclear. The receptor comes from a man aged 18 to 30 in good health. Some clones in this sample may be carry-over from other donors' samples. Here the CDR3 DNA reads TGTGCCAGCAGCCAAACGGACTCTGGGGCCAACGTCCTGACTTTC. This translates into CASSQTDSGANVLTF.